Only a few counts were recorded for the clone carrying this T cell receptor (beta chain). This CDR3 region has 14 residues. CDR1 and CDR2 from the germline V gene are MNHEY and SVGAGI. The data stem from a study of blood T cells in healthy people across ages. The second PCR ran 7 to 11 cycles with a sample-barcoded 5' primer and J-beta primers. A single record per CDR3 protein comes from TCRdb applying MiXCR to the 5' RACE reads. The sample contains approximately 800,000 distinct CDR3 sequences, approximately 25% of which appear only once. These sequences were also reported in another study, on T cells of mothers and their children.

The sequence was obtained from a boy aged 5-17 years in good health. The rearrangement uses TRBV6-5 and TRBJ2-5; D may be TRBD1 or TRBD2 (5 bases each). TRBJ2-7 matches the DNA end more closely, so the J call is doubtful. Input material: blood. The CDR3 DNA reads TGTGCCAGCAGTTACATTTTTCGGGGCAACGAGCAGTACTTC. Protein sequence: CASSYIFRGNEQYF.